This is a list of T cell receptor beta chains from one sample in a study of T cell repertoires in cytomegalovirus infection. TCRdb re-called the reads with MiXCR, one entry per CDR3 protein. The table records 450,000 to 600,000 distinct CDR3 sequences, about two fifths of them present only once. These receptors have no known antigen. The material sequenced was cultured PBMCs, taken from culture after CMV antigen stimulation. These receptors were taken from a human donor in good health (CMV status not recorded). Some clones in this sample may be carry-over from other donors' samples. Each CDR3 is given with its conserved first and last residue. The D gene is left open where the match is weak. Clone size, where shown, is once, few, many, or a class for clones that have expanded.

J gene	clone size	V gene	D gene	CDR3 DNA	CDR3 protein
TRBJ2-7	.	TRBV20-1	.	TGCAGTGCTAGACCCCCTGGGGGAAGTGCCGAGCAGTACTTC	CSARPPGGSAEQYF
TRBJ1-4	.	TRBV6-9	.	TGTGCCAGCGTCCGCAGGACAACTGCAACTAATGAAAAACTGTTTTTT	CASVRRTTATNEKLFF
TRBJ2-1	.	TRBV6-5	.	TGTGCCAGCAGCTACAGGTCCCCCTCCTACAATGAGCAGTTCTTC	CASSYRSPSYNEQFF
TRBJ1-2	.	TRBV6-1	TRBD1	TGTGCCAGCAGTGAAGCAGACAGGGTAAACTATGGCTACACCTTC	CASSEADRVNYGYTF
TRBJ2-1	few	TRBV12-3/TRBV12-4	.	TGTGCCAGCAGTTTCGGTTTGGATGGTTACAATGAGCAGTTCTTC	CASSFGLDGYNEQFF
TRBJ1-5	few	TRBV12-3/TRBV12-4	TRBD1	TGTGCCAGCAGTCCCCCGGGACAGGGGGCTATCGGCAATCAGCCCCAGCATTTT	CASSPPGQGAIGNQPQHF
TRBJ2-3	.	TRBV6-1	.	TGTGCCAGCTCCGATCCGGGACGAAGTAGCCATACGCAGTATTTT	CASSDPGRSSHTQYF
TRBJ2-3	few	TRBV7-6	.	TGTGCCAGCAGCTTCTCTCCAGGGCGCACAGATACGCAGTATTTT	CASSFSPGRTDTQYF
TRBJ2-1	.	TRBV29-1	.	TGCAGCGGGGGGGCTACCGACATGGCTTTC	CSGGATDMAF
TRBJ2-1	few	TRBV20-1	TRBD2	TGCAGTGCTCCCCTCGCGGGAGCCTCAAGCTCCTACAATGAGCAGTTCTTC	CSAPLAGASSSYNEQFF
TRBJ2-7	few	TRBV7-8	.	TGTGCCAGCAGCCCATATAGCGGCCATACGTACGAGCAGTACTTC	CASSPYSGHTYEQYF
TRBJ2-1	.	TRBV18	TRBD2	TGTGCCAGCTCACCGCCACTAGCGGGAGTAGGAAATGAGCAGTTCTTC	CASSPPLAGVGNEQFF
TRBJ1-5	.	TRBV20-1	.	TGCAGTGCTGGTTCGGGACACATAAATCAGCCCCAGCATTTT	CSAGSGHINQPQHF
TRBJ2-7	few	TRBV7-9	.	TGTGCCAGCAGCGAGGGGGGGTCCCACAGCTACGAGCAGTACTTC	CASSEGGSHSYEQYF
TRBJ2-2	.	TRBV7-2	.	TGTGCCAGCAGCTTAGCCCCGGGACAACACACCGGGGAGCTGTTTTTT	CASSLAPGQHTGELFF
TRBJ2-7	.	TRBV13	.	TGTGCCAGCAGCTCGACAGGACCAGGTCCCTACGAGCAGTACTTC	CASSSTGPGPYEQYF
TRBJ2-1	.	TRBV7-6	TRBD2	TGTGCCAGCAGCTATATAACTAGCGGGGGGCTTCAAAGCTCCTACAATGAGCAGTTCTTC	CASSYITSGGLQSSYNEQFF
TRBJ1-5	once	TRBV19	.	TGTGCCAGTAGTATATCCGCGCACAATCAGCCCCAGCATTTT	CASSISAHNQPQHF
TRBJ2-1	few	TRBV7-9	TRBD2	TGTGCCAGCAGCTGGGGCGGACTAGGGGAGCAGTTCTTC	CASSWGGLGEQFF
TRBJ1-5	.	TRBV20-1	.	TGCAGTGCTAGGACGTGGGGCAATCAGCCCCAGCATTTT	CSARTWGNQPQHF
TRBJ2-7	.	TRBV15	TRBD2	TGTGCCACCAGCAGGGGAGGGACCGAAAGTTACGAGCAGTACTTC	CATSRGGTESYEQYF
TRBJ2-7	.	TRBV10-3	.	TGTGCCATCAGTGATGGGGCAGACTACGAGCAGTACTTC	CAISDGADYEQYF
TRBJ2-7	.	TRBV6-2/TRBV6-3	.	TGTGCCAGCAGTTACGGGACAGGACTAGGGTACTTC	CASSYGTGLGYF
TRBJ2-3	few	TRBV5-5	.	TGTGCCAGCAGCTTCGACTTGAGCACAGATACGCAGTATTTT	CASSFDLSTDTQYF
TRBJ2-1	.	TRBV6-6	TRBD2	TGTGCCAGCAGTGTCTGGGCGGGGGGTTCCTACAATGAGCAGTTCTTC	CASSVWAGGSYNEQFF
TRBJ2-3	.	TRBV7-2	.	TGTGCCAGCAGCCCCTGGACCCCACGGGCAGATACGCAGTATTTT	CASSPWTPRADTQYF
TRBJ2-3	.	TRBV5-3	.	TGTGCCAGCAGCTTAGGGACCTGGGCAGATACGCAGTATTTT	CASSLGTWADTQYF
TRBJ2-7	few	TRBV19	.	TGTGCCAGTAGCGCCGGGACCTCCTACGAGCAGTACTTC	CASSAGTSYEQYF
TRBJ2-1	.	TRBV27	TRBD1	TGTGCCAGCAGCCGCCGAGGCGGGACAGGGGTCAATCAGCAGTTATTC	CASSRRGGTGVNQQLF
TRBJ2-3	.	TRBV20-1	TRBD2	TGCAGTGCTAGAACCCTACTAGCGACCAACGCAGATACGCAGTATTTT	CSARTLLATNADTQYF
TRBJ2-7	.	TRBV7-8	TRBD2	TGTGCCAGCAGCCCAATAGCGGGGGGACCCTACGAGCAGTACTTC	CASSPIAGGPYEQYF
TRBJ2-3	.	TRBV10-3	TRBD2	TGTGCCTCATTTCCCGGGGCAGGGAGGGCAGATACGCAGTATTTT	CASFPGAGRADTQYF
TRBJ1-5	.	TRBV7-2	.	TGTGCCAGCAGCCGAGGTGGTGGGGGAAATCAGCCCCAGCATTTT	CASSRGGGGNQPQHF
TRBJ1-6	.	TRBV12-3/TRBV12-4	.	TGTGCCAGCAGCTCTGGGAGGTGGAATTCACCCCTCCACTTT	CASSSGRWNSPLHF
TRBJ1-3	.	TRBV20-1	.	TGCAGTGCTCAGGCCGAGGGGAACACCATATATTTT	CSAQAEGNTIYF
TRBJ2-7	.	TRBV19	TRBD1	TGTGCCAGTAGTAAACGGGACAGCTACGAGCAGTACTTC	CASSKRDSYEQYF
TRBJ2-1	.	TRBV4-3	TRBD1	TGCGCCAGCAGCCGGACAGGGTCTTCCTACAATGAGCAGTTCTTC	CASSRTGSSYNEQFF
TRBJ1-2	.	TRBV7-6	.	TGTGCCAGCAGCTTAAATATGGCCGGCGGCTACACCTTC	CASSLNMAGGYTF
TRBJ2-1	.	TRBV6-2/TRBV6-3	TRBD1	TGTACCAGCAGTACCGAAATGGGACAGGGCTACAATGAGCAGTTCTTC	CTSSTEMGQGYNEQFF
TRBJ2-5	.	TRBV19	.	TGTGCCAGTAGTACCTCGGTAGGGCGTATCAAAGAGACCCAGTACTTC	CASSTSVGRIKETQYF
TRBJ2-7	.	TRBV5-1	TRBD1	TGCGCCAGCAGGACAGGGTTCGAGCAGTACTTC	CASRTGFEQYF
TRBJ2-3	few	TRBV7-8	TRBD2	TGTGCCAGCAGCTCCTCCCGGACTAGCGGGAGCAGCACAGATACGCAGTATTTT	CASSSSRTSGSSTDTQYF
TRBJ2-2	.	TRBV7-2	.	TGTGCCAGCAGCCCCCCAGGGGGGGCCTACACCGGGGAGCTGTTTTTT	CASSPPGGAYTGELFF
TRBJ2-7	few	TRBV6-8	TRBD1	TGTGCCAGCAGTACAGTTCGACAGGGGCCCGAGCAGTACTTC	CASSTVRQGPEQYF
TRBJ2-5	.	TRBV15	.	TGTGCCACCAGCAGAGATCTGCGTCAGGGGATAGGGACCCAGTACTTC	CATSRDLRQGIGTQYF
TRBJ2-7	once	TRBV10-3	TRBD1	TGTGCCATCAGGTCTGACAGGGGTAGCGACGAGCAGTACTTC	CAIRSDRGSDEQYF
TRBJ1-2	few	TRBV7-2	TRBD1	TGTGCCAGCAGCCGAGCAGACAGGGACTATGGCTACACCTTC	CASSRADRDYGYTF
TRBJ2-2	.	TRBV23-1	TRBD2	TGCGCCAGCAGTCAATCGAGGCCGAGCGGGGGGCCGCTACCCATCACCGGGGAGCTGTTTTTT	CASSQSRPSGGPLPITGELFF
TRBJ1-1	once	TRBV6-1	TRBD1	TGTGCCAGCGCCAAGGACAGGTTGAACACTGAAGCTTTCTTT	CASAKDRLNTEAFF
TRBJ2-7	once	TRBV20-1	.	TGCAGTGCTAGCGAAACTACAGGTCCGGGAAACGAGCAGTACTTC	CSASETTGPGNEQYF
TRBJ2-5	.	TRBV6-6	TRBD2	TGTGCCAGCAGTTGGCGGGAGTGGGAGACCCAGTACTTC	CASSWREWETQYF
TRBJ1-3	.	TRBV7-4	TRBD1	TGTGCCAGCAGCTTTTCCGGGACAGGGACGGGAAACACCATATATTTT	CASSFSGTGTGNTIYF
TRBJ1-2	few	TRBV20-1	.	TGCAGTGCTAGAGACCAAAACAGGAACTATGGCTACACCTTC	CSARDQNRNYGYTF